This T cell receptor beta chain was recovered during a study of T cell repertoires in cytomegalovirus infection. TCRdb used MiXCR to reprocess the reads, holding one entry per CDR3 protein. Counted here are approximately 130,000 distinct CDR3 sequences, roughly a quarter occurring once; the ten biggest clones make up approximately 35%. Worth noting for this clonotype: Antigen specificity is unknown.

The CDR3 is 17 amino acids. J was trimmed by 3 bases and V by 6 bases; bases with no gene match: 12. Germline values: CDR1 MNHNY, CDR2 SVGAGI (reference sequence). The specimen sequenced was PBMCs, sequenced either directly or after in vitro stimulation (not recorded which). The TCR was taken from a human donor in good health (CMV status not recorded). Some clones in this sample may be carry-over from other donors' samples. The chain links TRBV6-6 to TRBJ2-7; 12 bases agree with TRBD2. In DNA, the CDR3 is TGTGCCAGCAGGCCCACTAGCGGGAGGCTACGCGACTACGAGCAGTACTTC. It encodes CASRPTSGRLRDYEQYF.